This entry features one T cell receptor beta chain sequence. This clone's antigen is unknown. Within one base of it there is no much larger clone, and no base qualities were kept. The sample is drawn from a study of blood T cell repertoires in COVID-19 (dated by TCRdb to about 2020). Regarding the study in general: Samples covering the acute and convalescent phases of COVID-19 were provided by collaborators in the United States, Italy and Spain. Where available, HLA class I and class II types were obtained from metadata supplied by the sample provider rather than from assay-based typing. The samples were drawn from the first 160 participants of the ongoing ImmuneRACE study and from some 1,300 subjects provided by 6 global collaborators. A freely available public database, intended as a resource for researchers studying the immune response to SARS-CoV-2, is where the repertoires were released. Deeply sampled blood TCRbeta repertoires from subjects exposed to, actively infected with, or recovered from COVID-19 were included in the dataset. The material from the prospective study consisted of cDNA or gDNA derived from T cells, B-cell-depleted T cells, or PBMCs. The sample metadata nearly always contained a de-identified subject ID, COVID-19 status, age in years and sex.

Overall study outcomes, separate from this receptor: Clinical and demographic metadata were provided uncurated, with the amount varying by source and participant.

V gives up 3 bases and J gives up 4 bases, and the segment between their germline ends measures 9 bases. According to the germline V gene, CDR1 reads SNHLY and CDR2 reads FYNNEI. Including cysteine and phenylalanine, the CDR3 has 13 amino acids. The kept DNA is CDR3 alone, 39 bases in frame from the first base. TCRbeta CDR3 regions were amplified from genomic DNA using the immunoSEQ Assay, a bias-controlled multiplex PCR. On the study's bioinformatics: Within the assay, amplification of reference gene primers was used to estimate how many nucleated cells each sample contained. To quantify the absolute abundance of each unique TCRbeta CDR3 rearrangement, sequence reads were collapsed and filtered. For each sample, productive Simpson clonality was calculated as the square root of Simpson's diversity index over productive rearrangements. The source is immuneACCESS, and TCRdb retained only in-frame sequences with V and J called. Part of the clones is not carried over; for the studies checked, unresolved V genes explain less than half of this, and the remainder is unexplained. For V, J and clone size, that table is used; D and trimming come from the DNA. The sample table shows 400,000 or so clones, and around 90% are seen once. The ten largest account for roughly 0.76% of the sample.

At one collaborating source in Seattle, patients were enrolled during active infection and were followed longitudinally through the course of disease. Whole blood was collected in K2EDTA tubes by collaborating institutions according to the institutions' own protocols. For TCRbeta analysis, collaborator samples were shipped as frozen whole blood, as isolated PBMCs, or as DNA extracted from either sample type. The receptor was isolated from a young man with COVID-19, enrolled during active disease. Source material: peripheral blood. Recombination connected TRBV2 to TRBJ1-1; the D gene remains uncertain. The DNA reads as follows: TGTGCCAGCAGTGATGACACAGCCACTGAAGCTTTCTTT. Its translation is CASSDDTATEAFF. Extended through the reference TRBV2 and TRBJ1-1 proteins, this CDR3 yields the full variable domain: EPEVTQTPSHQVTQMGQEVILRCVPISNHLYFYWYRQILGQKVEFLVSFYNNEISEKSEIFDDQFSVERPDGSNFTLKIRSTKLEDSAMYFCASSDDTATEAFFGQGTRLTVV.